This T cell receptor beta chain was recorded in a study of blood T cells in healthy people across ages. Study findings and constraints: Naive T cell percentage by flow cytometry tracked strongly with beta diversity. The unknown donor CMV status may have confounded expanded clonotype changes.

Donor samples were obtained from healthy Caucasian individuals from Russia, aged 6 to 90. Alongside a J-beta primer mix, a sample-barcoded 5' primer served in a second PCR lasting about 7 to 12 cycles. Sequencing of every sample gave 2.5 million or more CDR3-containing paired-end reads. TCRdb re-called the 5' RACE reads with MiXCR, one entry per CDR3 protein. The profile covers 550,000 to 650,000 distinct CDR3 sequences, with approximately 30% appearing a single time and 15% to 17% taken by the ten largest. The germline CDR1 and CDR2 sequences are SQVTM and ANQGSEA. CDR3 length: 13 residues. Deletions cut 4 bases from V and 4 bases from J, with 11 bases between. This clonotype was counted a single time. The antigen is unknown.

The chain employs TRBV29-1 and TRBJ1-5; D might be TRBD1 (5 bases). The receptor was isolated from a woman of 80 years or more in good health. The sample was blood. The CDR3 DNA reads as TGCAGCGTTGGGGAGGGGATAAATCAGCCCCAGCATTTT. Translated: CSVGEGINQPQHF.